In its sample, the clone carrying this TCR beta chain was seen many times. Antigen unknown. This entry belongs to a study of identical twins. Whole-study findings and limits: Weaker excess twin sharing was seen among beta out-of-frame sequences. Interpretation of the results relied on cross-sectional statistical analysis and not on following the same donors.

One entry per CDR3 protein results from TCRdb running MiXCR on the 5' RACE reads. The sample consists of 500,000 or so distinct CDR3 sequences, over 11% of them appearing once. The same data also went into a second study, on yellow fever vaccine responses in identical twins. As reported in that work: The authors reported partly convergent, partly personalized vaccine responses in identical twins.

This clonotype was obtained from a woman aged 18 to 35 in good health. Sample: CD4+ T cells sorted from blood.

This chain's CDR3 is CSVEVTGAGEAFF. In DNA form, the CDR3 reads TGCAGCGTTGAAGTCACAGGGGCCGGCGAAGCTTTCTTT. J is TRBJ1-1 and V is TRBV29-1; 7 nucleotides align to TRBD1. V trimming: 1 base; J trimming: 8 bases; junction bases outside the gene matches: 7. Germline lookup yields CDR1 SQVTM and CDR2 ANQGSEA. The CDR3 has 13 residues.